The sequence of this TCR beta chain was determined in a study of blood T cell repertoires in COVID-19. V was clipped by 1 base and J by 6 bases; unmatched bases: 6. Germline lookup yields CDR1 SGHTS and CDR2 YDEGEE. The CDR3 has 14 residues. Sequenced by immunoSEQ multiplex PCR; TCRdb stores in-frame clones only, minus some. The sample yields roughly 190,000 clones, about nine tenths seen once. This clone appeared a single time. The TCR sequence derives from a woman under 40 who had recovered from COVID-19. This sequence joins TRBV5-8 and TRBJ1-2, with TRBD1 matching 7 bases. Sequenced: PBMCs or T cells enriched from blood (not recorded which). CDR3: CASSLYRGGDGYTF. The CDR3 DNA reads as TGTGCCAGCAGCTTGTACAGGGGTGGCGATGGCTACACCTTC. The full variable domain, rest sourced from reference TRBV5-8 and TRBJ1-2, is EAGVTQSPTHLIKTRGQQATLRCSPISGHTSVYWYQQALGLGLQFLLWYDEGEERNRGNFPPRFSGRQFPNYSSELNVNALELEDSALYLCASSLYRGGDGYTFGSGTRLTVV.